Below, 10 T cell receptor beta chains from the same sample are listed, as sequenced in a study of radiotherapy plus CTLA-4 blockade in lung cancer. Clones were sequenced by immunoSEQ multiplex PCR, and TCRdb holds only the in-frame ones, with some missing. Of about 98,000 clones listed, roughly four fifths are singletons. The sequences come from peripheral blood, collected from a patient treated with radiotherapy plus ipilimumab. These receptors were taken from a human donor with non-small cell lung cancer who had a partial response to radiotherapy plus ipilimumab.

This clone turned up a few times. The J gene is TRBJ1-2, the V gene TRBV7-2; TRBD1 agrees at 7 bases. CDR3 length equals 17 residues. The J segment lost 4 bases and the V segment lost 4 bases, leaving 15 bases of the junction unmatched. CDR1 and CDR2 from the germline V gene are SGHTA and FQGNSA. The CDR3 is CASSSLGAQGVFYGYTF. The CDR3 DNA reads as TGTGCCAGCAGCTCATTAGGGGCGCAGGGGGTTTTCTATGGCTACACCTTC.

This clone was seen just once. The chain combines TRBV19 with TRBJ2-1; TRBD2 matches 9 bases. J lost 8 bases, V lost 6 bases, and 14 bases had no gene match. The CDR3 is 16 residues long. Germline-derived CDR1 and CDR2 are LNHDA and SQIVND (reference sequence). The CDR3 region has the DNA TGTGCCAGTAGCCGCCTGAGTAGCGGGAGTTACTATGAGCAGTTCTTC. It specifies CASSRLSSGSYYEQFF. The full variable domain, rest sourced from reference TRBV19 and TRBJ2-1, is DGGITQSPKYLFRKEGQNVTLSCEQNLNHDAMYWYRQDPGQGLRLIYYSQIVNDFQKGDIAEGYSVSREKKESFPLTVTSAQKNPTAFYLCASSRLSSGSYYEQFFGPGTRLTVL.

The chain's CDR3 is CATERSRGTDTQYF. Written as DNA, the CDR3 is TGTGCCACCGAGAGGTCGCGAGGCACAGATACGCAGTATTTT. This chain links TRBV27 with TRBJ2-3; D unclear. The CDR3 spans 14 residues. Trimming pared 10 bases from V and 1 base from J, leaving 15 bases between. Germline assignment: CDR1 MNHEY and CDR2 SMNVEV (reference sequence).

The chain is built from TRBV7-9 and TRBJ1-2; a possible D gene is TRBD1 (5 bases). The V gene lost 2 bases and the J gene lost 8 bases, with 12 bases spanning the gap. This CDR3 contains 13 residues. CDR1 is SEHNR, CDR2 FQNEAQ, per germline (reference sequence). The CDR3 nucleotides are TGTGCCAGCAGCTTACCAGGGCAAGGAGGCTACACCTTC. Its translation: CASSLPGQGGYTF.

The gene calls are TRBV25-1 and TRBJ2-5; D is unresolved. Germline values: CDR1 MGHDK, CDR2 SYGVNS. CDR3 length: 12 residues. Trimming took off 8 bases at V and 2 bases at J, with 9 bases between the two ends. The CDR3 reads CASADTQETQYF. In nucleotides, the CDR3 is TGTGCCAGCGCTGACACGCAAGAGACCCAGTACTTC.

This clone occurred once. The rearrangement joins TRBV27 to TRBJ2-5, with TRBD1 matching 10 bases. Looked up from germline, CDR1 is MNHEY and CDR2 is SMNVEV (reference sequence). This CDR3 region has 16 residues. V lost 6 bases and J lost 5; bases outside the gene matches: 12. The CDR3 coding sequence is TGTGCCAGCAGCCCGACAGGGGGCGGGTACATTGAGACCCAGTACTTC. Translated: CASSPTGGGYIETQYF.

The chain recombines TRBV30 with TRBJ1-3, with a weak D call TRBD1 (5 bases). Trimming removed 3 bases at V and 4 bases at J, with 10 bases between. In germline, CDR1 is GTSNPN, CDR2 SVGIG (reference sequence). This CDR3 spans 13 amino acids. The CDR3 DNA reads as TGTGCCTGGAGGTGGGGGGGAGGAAACACCATATATTTT. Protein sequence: CAWRWGGGNTIYF.

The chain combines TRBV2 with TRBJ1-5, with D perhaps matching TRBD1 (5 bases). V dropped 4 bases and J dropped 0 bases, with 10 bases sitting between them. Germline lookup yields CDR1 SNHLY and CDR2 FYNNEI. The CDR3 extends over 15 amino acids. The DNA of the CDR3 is TGTGCCAGCAGTGCGGGGGGAAGTAGCAATCAGCCCCAGCATTTT. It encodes CASSAGGSSNQPQHF.

CDR3 loop: CASSESRGGEQFF. The DNA for the CDR3 is TGCGCCAGCAGTGAGTCGCGGGGGGGTGAGCAGTTCTTC. This chain connects TRBV10-1 to TRBJ2-1; 9 bases map to TRBD2. The CDR3 sequence is 13 residues long. V trimming: 0 bases; J trimming: 9 bases; junction bases outside the gene matches: 0. The germline V gene has CDR1 WNHNN and CDR2 SYGVQD (reference sequence).

CDR3 sequence: CASSIWGQGLRPQHF. Written as DNA, the CDR3 is TGTGCCAGTAGTATCTGGGGACAGGGGTTACGGCCCCAGCATTTT. The chain links TRBV19 to TRBJ1-5; TRBD1 aligns across 10 bases. Germline V gene data show CDR1 as LNHDA and CDR2 as SQIVND (reference sequence). J gave up 9 bases and V 3 bases, and 8 bases lay outside the gene matches. This CDR3 has 15 amino acids.